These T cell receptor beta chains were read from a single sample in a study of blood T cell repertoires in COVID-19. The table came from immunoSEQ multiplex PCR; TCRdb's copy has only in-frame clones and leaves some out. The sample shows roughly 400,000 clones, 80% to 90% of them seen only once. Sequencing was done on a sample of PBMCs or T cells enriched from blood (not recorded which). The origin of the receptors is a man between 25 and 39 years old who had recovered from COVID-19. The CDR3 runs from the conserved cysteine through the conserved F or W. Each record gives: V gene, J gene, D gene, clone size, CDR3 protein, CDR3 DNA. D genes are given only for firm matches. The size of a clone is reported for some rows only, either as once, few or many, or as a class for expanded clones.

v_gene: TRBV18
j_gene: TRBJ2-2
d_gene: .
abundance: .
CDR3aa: CASSQEGTPNTGELFF
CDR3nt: TGTGCCAGCTCACAAGAGGGGACACCAAACACCGGGGAGCTGTTTTTT

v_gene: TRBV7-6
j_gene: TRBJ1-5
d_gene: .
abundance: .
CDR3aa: CASSPTAGVHQPQHF
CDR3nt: TGTGCCAGCAGCCCGACGGCGGGGGTCCATCAGCCCCAGCATTTT

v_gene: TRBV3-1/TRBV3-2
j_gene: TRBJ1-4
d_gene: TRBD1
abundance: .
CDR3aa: CASSPGQLHEKLFF
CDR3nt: TGTGCCAGCAGCCCGGGACAGTTACACGAAAAACTGTTTTTT

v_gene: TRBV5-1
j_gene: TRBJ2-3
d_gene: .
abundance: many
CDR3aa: CASRTLAGPRDTQYF
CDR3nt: TGCGCCAGCAGGACCCTCGCGGGGCCACGGGATACGCAGTATTTT

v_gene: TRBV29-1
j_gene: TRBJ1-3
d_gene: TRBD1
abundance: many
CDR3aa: CSARRTGDTIYF
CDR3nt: TGCAGCGCCCGCCGGACAGGGGACACCATATATTTT

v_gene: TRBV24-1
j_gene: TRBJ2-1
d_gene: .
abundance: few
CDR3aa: CATSDPQTVGEQFF
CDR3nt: TGTGCCACCAGTGATCCTCAGACTGTTGGTGAGCAGTTCTTC

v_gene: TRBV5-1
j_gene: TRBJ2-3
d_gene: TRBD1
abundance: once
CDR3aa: CASSSLTGVTDTQYF
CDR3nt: TGCGCCAGCAGCTCCTTGACAGGGGTAACAGATACGCAGTATTTT

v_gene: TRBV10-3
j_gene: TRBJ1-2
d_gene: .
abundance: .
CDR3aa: CAISDSQTTNYGYTF
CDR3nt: TGTGCCATCAGTGATTCCCAAACTACTAACTATGGCTACACCTTC

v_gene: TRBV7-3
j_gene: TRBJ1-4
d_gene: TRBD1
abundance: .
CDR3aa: CASSLTLGRGDEKLFF
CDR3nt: TGTGCCAGCAGCTTAACTTTGGGCAGGGGGGATGAAAAACTGTTTTTT

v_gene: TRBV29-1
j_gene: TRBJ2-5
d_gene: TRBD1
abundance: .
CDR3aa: CSVKGQLLGETQYF
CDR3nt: TGCAGCGTCAAGGGACAGCTTCTTGGGGAGACCCAGTACTTC

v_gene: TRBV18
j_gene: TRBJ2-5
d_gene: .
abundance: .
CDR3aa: CASSPAGQETQYF
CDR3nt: TGTGCCAGCTCTCCGGCGGGGCAAGAGACCCAGTACTTC

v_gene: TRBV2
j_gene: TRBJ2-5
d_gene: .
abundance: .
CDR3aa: CASSGRDFQETQYF
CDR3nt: TGTGCCAGCAGCGGAAGGGACTTCCAAGAGACCCAGTACTTC

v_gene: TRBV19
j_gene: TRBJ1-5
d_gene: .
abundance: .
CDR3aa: CASSTMLMTLSNQPQHF
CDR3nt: TGTGCCAGTAGTACCATGCTGATGACACTTAGCAATCAGCCCCAGCATTTT

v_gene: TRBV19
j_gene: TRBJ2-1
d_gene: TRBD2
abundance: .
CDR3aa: CASREPGLAGVNEQFF
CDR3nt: TGTGCCAGTAGAGAACCGGGACTAGCGGGGGTCAATGAGCAGTTCTTC

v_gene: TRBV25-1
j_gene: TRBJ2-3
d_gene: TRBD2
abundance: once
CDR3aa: CASRAGASTDTQYF
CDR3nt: TGTGCCAGCAGAGCGGGGGCTAGCACAGATACGCAGTATTTT

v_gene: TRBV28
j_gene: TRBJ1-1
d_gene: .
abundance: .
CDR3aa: CASRPTGFTEAFF
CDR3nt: TGTGCCAGCAGGCCGACAGGTTTCACTGAAGCTTTCTTT

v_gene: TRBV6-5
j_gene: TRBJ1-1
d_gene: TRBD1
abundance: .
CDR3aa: CAVAPTGTGSEAFF
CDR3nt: TGTGCTGTCGCCCCCACCGGGACAGGGAGTGAAGCTTTCTTT